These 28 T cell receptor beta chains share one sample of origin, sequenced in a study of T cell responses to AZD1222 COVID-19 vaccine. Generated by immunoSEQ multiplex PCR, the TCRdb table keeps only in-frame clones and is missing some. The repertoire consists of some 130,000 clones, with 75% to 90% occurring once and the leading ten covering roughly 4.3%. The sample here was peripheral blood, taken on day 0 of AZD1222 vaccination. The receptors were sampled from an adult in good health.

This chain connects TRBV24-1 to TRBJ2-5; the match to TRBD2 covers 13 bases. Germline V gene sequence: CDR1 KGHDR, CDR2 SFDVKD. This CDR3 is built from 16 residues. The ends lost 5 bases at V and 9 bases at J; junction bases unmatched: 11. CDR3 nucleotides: TGTGCCACCAGTGCCCAGACTAGCGGGGGGATAAGGGCCCAGTACTTC. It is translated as CATSAQTSGGIRAQYF.

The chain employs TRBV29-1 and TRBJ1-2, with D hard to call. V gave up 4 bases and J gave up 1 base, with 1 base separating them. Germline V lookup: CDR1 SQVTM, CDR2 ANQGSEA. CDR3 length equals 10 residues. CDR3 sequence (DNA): TGCAGCGTTGGTAACTATGGCTACACCTTC. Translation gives CSVGNYGYTF.

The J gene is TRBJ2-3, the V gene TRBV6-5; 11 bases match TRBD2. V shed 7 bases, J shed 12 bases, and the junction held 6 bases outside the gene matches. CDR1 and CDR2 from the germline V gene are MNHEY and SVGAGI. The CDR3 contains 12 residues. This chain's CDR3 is CASTLGLAAQYF. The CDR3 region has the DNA TGTGCCAGCACCTTGGGACTAGCGGCCCAGTATTTT.

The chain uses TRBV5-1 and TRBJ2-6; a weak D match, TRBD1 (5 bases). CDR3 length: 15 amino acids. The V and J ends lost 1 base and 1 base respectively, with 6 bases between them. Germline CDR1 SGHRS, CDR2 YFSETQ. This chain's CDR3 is CASSLQGSGANVLTF. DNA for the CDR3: TGCGCCAGCAGCTTGCAGGGATCTGGGGCCAACGTCCTGACTTTC. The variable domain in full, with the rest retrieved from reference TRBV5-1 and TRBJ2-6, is KAGVTQTPRYLIKTRGQQVTLSCSPISGHRSVSWYQQTPGQGLQFLFEYFSETQRNKGNFPGRFSGRQFSNSRSEMNVSTLELGDSALYLCASSLQGSGANVLTFGAGSRLTVL.

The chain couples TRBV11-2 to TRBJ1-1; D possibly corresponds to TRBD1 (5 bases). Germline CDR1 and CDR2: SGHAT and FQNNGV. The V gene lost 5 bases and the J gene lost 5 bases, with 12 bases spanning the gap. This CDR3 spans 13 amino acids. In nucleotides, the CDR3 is TGTGCCAGCAGCCCAGGGAGGGGAACTGAAGCTTTCTTT. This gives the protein CASSPGRGTEAFF.

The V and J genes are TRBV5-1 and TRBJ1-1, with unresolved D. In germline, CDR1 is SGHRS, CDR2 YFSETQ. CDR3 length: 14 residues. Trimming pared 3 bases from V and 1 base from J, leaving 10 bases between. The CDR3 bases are TGCGCCAGCAGCTCGGAGGTCCCGAACACTGAAGCTTTCTTT. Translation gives CASSSEVPNTEAFF.

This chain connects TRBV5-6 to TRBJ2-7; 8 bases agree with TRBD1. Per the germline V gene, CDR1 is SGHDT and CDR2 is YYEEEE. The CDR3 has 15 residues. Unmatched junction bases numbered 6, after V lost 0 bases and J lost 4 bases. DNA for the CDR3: TGTGCCAGCAGCTTGGAGCAGGGGGCGCGGTACGAGCAGTACTTC. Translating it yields CASSLEQGARYEQYF.

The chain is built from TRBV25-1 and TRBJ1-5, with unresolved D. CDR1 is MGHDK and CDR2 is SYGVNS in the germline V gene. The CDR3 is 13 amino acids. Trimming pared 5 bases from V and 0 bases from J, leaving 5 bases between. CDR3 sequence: CASSRGSNQPQHF. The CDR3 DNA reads TGTGCCAGCAGTAGAGGTAGCAATCAGCCCCAGCATTTT.

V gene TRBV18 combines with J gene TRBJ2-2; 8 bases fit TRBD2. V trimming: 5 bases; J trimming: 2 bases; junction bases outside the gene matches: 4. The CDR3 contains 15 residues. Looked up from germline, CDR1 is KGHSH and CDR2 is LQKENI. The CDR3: CASSIGLANTGELFF. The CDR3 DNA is TGTGCCAGCTCAATCGGACTAGCTAACACCGGGGAGCTGTTTTTT.

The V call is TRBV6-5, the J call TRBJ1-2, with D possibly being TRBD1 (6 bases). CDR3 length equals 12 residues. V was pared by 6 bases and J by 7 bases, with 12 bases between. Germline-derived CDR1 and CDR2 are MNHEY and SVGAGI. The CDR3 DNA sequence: TGTGCCAGCAGCCCGGGACATTTTGGCTACACCTTC. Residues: CASSPGHFGYTF.

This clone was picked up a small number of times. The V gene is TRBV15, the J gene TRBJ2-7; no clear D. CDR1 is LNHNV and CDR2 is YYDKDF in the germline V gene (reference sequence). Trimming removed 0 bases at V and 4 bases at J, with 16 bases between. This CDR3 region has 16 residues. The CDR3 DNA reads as TGTGCCACCAGCAGAGATCAGCGAAACACGAAATACGAGCAGTACTTC. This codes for CATSRDQRNTKYEQYF.

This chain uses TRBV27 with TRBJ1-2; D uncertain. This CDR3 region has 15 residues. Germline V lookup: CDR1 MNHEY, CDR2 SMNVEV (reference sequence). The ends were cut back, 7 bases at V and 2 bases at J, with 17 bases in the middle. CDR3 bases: TGTGCCAGCACCCGCCGGGGTGGCACCAACTATGGCTACACCTTC. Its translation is CASTRRGGTNYGYTF.

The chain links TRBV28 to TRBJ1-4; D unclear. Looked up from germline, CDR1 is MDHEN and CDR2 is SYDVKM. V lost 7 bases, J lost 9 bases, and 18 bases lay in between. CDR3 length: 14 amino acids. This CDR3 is CASTAPGPGQKLFF. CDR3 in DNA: TGTGCCAGCACCGCCCCAGGACCCGGGCAAAAACTGTTTTTT.

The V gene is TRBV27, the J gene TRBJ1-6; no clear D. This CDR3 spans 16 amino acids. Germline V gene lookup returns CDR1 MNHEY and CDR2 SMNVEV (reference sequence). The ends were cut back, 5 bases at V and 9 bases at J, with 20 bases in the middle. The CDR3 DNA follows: TGTGCCAGCAGTCCGTCGATTTCTAGGAAGGGTTCACCCCTCCACTTT. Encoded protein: CASSPSISRKGSPLHF.

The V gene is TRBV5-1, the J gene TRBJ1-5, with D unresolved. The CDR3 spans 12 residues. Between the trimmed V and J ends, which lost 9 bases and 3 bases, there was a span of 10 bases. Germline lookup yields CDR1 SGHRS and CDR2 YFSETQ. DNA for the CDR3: TGCGCCACTGGACGGTACAATCAGCCCCAGCATTTT. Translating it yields CATGRYNQPQHF.

The CDR3 DNA reads TGTGCCTGGAGTGTCGGGCTAGGTCCTGAAAAACTGTTTTTT. The encoded protein is CAWSVGLGPEKLFF. This rearrangement joins TRBV30 to TRBJ1-4; D remains ambiguous. Germline V lookup: CDR1 GTSNPN, CDR2 SVGIG (reference sequence). V lost 0 bases to trimming and J lost 7 bases, with 12 bases between them. The CDR3 runs 14 residues.

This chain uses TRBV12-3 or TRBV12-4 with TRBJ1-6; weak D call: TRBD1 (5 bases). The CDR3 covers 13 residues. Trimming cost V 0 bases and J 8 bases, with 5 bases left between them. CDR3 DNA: TGTGCCAGCAGTTTAGCGGGGGATTCACCCCTCCACTTT. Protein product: CASSLAGDSPLHF.

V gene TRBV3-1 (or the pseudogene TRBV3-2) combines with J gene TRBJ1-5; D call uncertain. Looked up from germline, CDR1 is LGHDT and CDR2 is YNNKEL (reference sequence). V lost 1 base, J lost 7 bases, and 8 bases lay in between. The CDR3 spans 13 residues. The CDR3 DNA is TGTGCCAGCAGCCAAGGGATGGGACAGCCCCAGCATTTT. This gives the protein CASSQGMGQPQHF.

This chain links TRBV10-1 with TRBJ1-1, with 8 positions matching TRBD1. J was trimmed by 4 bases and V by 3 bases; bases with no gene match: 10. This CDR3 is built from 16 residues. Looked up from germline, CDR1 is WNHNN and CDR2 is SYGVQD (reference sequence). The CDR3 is CASSDISRGRSTEAFF. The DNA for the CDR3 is TGCGCCAGCAGTGACATCTCCAGGGGGCGGAGCACTGAAGCTTTCTTT.

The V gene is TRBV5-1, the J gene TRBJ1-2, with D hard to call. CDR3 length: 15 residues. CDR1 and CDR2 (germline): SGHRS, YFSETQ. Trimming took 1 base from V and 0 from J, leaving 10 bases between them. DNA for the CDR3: TGCGCCAGCAGCTTGACATCCGGGACTAACTATGGCTACACCTTC. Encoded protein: CASSLTSGTNYGYTF.

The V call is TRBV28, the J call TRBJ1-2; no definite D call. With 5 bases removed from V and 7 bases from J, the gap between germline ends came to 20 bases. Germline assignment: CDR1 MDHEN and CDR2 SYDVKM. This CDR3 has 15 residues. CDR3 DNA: TGTGCCAGCAGTCCCCTAAGACCGGGAGAAAGTGGCTACACCTTC. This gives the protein CASSPLRPGESGYTF.

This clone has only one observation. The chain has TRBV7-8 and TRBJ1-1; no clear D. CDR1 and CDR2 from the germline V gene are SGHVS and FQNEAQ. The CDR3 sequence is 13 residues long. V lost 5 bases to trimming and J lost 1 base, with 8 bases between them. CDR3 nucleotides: TGTGCCAGCAGCCCAACAACGAACACTGAAGCTTTCTTT. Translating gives CASSPTTNTEAFF.

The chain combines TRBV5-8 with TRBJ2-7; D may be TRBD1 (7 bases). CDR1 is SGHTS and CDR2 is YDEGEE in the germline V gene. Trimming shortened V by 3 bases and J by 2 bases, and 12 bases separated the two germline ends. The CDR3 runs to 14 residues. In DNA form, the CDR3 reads TGTGCCAGCAGCTCGCAGGGGGGCGCCTACGAGCAGTACTTC. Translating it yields CASSSQGGAYEQYF.

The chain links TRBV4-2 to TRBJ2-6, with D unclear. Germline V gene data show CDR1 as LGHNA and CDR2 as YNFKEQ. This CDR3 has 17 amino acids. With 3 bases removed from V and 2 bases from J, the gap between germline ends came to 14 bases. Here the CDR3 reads CASSQVPPGPGANVLTF. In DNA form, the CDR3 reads TGTGCCAGCAGCCAGGTCCCCCCCGGGCCTGGGGCCAACGTCCTGACTTTC.

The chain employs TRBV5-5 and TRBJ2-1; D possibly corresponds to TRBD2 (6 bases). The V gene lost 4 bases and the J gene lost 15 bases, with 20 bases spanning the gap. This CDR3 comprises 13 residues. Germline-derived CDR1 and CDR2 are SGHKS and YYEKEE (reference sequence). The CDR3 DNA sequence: TGTGCCAGCAGCGGTGGTGACGGAGGGCCAGGGTTCTTC. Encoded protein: CASSGGDGGPGFF.

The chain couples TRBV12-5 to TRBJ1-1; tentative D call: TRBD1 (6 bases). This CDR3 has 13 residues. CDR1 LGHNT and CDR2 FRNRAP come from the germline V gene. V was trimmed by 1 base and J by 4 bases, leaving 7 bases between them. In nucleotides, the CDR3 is TGTGCTAGTGGTTTGGGCAGGGGCACTGAAGCTTTCTTT. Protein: CASGLGRGTEAFF.

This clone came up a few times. The CDR3 protein is CASSFGQAKNTEAFF. The CDR3 DNA is TGCGCCAGCAGCTTTGGACAGGCAAAGAACACTGAAGCTTTCTTT. The rearrangement joins TRBV5-1 to TRBJ1-1, with 7 nucleotides matching TRBD1. Per the germline V gene, CDR1 is SGHRS and CDR2 is YFSETQ. The CDR3 covers 15 residues. V shed 2 bases and J 1 base; nucleotides not matched to a gene: 5.

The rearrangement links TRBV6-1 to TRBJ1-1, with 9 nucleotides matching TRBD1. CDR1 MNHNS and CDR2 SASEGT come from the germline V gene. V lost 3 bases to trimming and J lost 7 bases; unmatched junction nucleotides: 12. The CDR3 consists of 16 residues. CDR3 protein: CASSESVQGARVEAFF. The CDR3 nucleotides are TGTGCCAGCAGTGAGAGTGTACAGGGGGCGCGTGTTGAAGCTTTCTTT.